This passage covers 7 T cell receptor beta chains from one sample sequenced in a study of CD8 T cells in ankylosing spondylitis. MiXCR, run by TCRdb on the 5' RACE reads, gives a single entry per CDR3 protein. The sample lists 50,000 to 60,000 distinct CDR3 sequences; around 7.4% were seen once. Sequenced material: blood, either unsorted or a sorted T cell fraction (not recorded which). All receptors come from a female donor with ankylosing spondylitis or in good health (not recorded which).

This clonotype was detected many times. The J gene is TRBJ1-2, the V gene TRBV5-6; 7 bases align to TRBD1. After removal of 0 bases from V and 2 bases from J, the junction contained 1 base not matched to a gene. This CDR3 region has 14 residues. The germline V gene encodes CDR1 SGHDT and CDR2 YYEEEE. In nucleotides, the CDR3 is TGTGCCAGCAGCTTGGAGGACAGGAACTATGGCTACACCTTC. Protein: CASSLEDRNYGYTF.

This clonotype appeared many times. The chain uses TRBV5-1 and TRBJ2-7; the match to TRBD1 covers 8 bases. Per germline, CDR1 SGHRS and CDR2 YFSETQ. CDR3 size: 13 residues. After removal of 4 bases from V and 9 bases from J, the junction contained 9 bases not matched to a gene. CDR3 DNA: TGCGCCAGCAGCGCGACAGGGGTTGGTTGGCAGTACTTC. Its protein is CASSATGVGWQYF.

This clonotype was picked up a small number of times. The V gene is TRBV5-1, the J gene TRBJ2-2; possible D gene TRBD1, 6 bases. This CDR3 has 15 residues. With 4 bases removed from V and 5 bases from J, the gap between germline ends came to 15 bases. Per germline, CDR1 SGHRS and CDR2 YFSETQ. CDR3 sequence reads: CASSTTLGGTGELFF. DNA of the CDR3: TGCGCCAGCAGCACCACTCTAGGGGGAACCGGGGAGCTGTTTTTT.

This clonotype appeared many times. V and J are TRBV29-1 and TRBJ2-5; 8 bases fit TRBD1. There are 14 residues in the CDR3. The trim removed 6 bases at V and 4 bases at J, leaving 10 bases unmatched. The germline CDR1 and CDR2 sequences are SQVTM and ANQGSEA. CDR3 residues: CSVTGGKGVETQYF. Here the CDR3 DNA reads TGCAGCGTCACAGGGGGGAAAGGAGTAGAGACCCAGTACTTC.

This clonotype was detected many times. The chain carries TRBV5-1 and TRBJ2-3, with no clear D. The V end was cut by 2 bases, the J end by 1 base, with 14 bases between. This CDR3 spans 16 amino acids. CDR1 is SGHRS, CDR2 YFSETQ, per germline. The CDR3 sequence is CASSFSPQLGTDTQYF. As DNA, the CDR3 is TGCGCCAGCAGCTTTAGTCCTCAGCTCGGCACAGATACGCAGTATTTT.

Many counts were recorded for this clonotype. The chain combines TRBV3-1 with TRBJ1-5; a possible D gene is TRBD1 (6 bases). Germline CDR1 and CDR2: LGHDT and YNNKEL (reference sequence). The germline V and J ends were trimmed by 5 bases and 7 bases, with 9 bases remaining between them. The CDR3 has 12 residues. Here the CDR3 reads CASSAGDQPQHF. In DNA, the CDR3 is TGTGCCAGCAGCGCAGGGGACCAGCCCCAGCATTTT. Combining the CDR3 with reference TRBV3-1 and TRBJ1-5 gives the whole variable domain DTAVSQTPKYLVTQMGNDKSIKCEQNLGHDTMYWYKQDSKKFLKIMFSYNNKELIINETVPNRFSPKSPDKAHLNLHINSLELGDSAVYFCASSAGDQPQHFGDGTRLSIL.

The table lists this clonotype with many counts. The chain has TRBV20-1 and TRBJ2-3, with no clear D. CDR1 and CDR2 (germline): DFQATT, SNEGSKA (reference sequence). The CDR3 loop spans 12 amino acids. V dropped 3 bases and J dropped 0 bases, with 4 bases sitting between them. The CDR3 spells CSARASTDTQYF. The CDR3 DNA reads TGCAGTGCTAGGGCGAGCACAGATACGCAGTATTTT.